Shown below are 17 T cell receptor beta chains from a single sample sequenced in a study of cytomegalovirus exposure and HLA in healthy donors. Primers for the PCR totalled 60 Vbeta and 13 Jbeta. Sequencing used immunoSEQ multiplex PCR; TCRdb keeps in-frame clones, though not all of them. The repertoire has some 170,000 clones, 72% of them found once; the top ten carry less than 2.5%. Sequencing was done on a sample of PBMCs. These receptors were obtained from a human donor in good health.

V usage is TRBV4-1 and J usage is TRBJ1-1; no clear D. The CDR3 is made up of 15 amino acids. V was clipped by 1 base and J by 4 bases, with 13 bases between them. Germline CDR1 and CDR2: MGHRA and YSYEKL. The CDR3 bases are TGCGCCAGCAGCCAAGTTCCGGGTGCGGGCACTGAAGCTTTCTTT. Its translation is CASSQVPGAGTEAFF.

The rearrangement joins TRBV25-1 to TRBJ1-1; tentatively, D is TRBD1 (5 bases). The V end lost 2 bases, the J end lost 3 bases, and 13 bases lay between the germline ends. The germline V gene encodes CDR1 MGHDK and CDR2 SYGVNS. The CDR3 runs to 15 residues. The CDR3 DNA reads as TGTGCCAGCAGTGAACCCAGGGAGGGAGACACTGAAGCTTTCTTT. Residues: CASSEPREGDTEAFF.

Of note for this clone: At one end the junction does not follow the germline gene, possibly because of a read error. This chain joins TRBV7-7 and TRBJ2-5, with TRBD1 identical over 7 bases. The CDR3 totals 13 residues. Germline lookup yields CDR1 SSHAT and CDR2 FNYEAQ (reference sequence). The CDR3 DNA follows: TGTGCTAGCAGCTTAGACAGGGCGGGTGAGCAGTACTTC. It yields the protein CASSLDRAGEQYF.

This chain uses TRBV6-5 with TRBJ1-6; D remains ambiguous. From germline, CDR1 is MNHEY and CDR2 SVGAGI. V dropped 0 bases and J dropped 8 bases, with 14 bases sitting between them. The CDR3 has 16 residues. The CDR3: CASSYSGGRGDSPLHF. CDR3 DNA sequence: TGTGCCAGCAGTTACTCGGGCGGGAGAGGAGATTCACCCCTCCACTTT.

V gene TRBV5-1 combines with J gene TRBJ1-6; D is undetermined. The CDR3 length is 15 residues. Trimming took 4 bases from V and 9 from J, leaving 17 bases between them. The germline V gene encodes CDR1 SGHRS and CDR2 YFSETQ. In nucleotides, the CDR3 is TGCGCCAGCAGCCCGGATAGCGTCGAGGGTTCACCCCTCCACTTT. Protein product: CASSPDSVEGSPLHF.

The V gene is TRBV19, the J gene TRBJ1-5; 7 nucleotides match TRBD1. Germline values: CDR1 LNHDA, CDR2 SQIVND (reference sequence). The V and J ends lost 6 bases and 2 bases, in that order; junction bases with no gene match: 7. The CDR3 is made up of 15 amino acids. The CDR3 bases are TGTGCCAGTAGCGTACAGGGGCATCGCAATCAGCCCCAGCATTTT. As protein: CASSVQGHRNQPQHF.

The V and J genes are TRBV7-2 and TRBJ1-2; 11 bases align to TRBD1. The CDR3 is made up of 13 amino acids. Trimming took 1 base from V and 8 from J; bases not matched to a gene: 0. The germline V gene encodes CDR1 SGHTA and CDR2 FQGNSA. The CDR3 DNA reads TGTGCCAGCAGCTTAGGGACAGGGGGCGGCTACACCTTC. Its translation is CASSLGTGGGYTF.

The V and J genes are TRBV18 and TRBJ1-4; TRBD1 matches at 10 bases. V lost 0 bases to trimming and J lost 5 bases; unmatched junction nucleotides: 0. The CDR3 is 15 amino acids. CDR1 is KGHSH, CDR2 LQKENI, per germline. The CDR3 region is CASSPPTGGNEKLFF. The CDR3 coding sequence is TGTGCCAGCTCACCACCGACAGGGGGCAATGAAAAACTGTTTTTT. Based on the CDR3 plus reference TRBV18 and TRBJ1-4, the full variable domain is NAGVMQNPRHLVRRRGQEARLRCSPMKGHSHVYWYRQLPEEGLKFMVYLQKENIIDESGMPKERFSAEFPKEGPSILRIQQVVRGDSAAYFCASSPPTGGNEKLFFGSGTQLSVL.

The genes are TRBV27 and TRBJ2-3, with unresolved D. CDR3 length equals 15 residues. CDR1 and CDR2 (germline): MNHEY, SMNVEV (reference sequence). V dropped 0 bases and J dropped 1 base, with 8 bases sitting between them. CDR3 DNA sequence: TGTGCCAGCAGTTTATCCAGGCGCCGCACAGATACGCAGTATTTT. Protein sequence: CASSLSRRRTDTQYF.

This clone was counted only a few times. V usage is TRBV5-6 and J usage is TRBJ2-3, with 9 bases lining up with TRBD2. The trim removed 3 bases at V and 3 bases at J, leaving 8 bases unmatched. CDR1 and CDR2 (germline): SGHDT, YYEEEE. The CDR3 has 16 amino acids. The CDR3 nucleotides are TGTGCCAGCAGCTCCAAGGGTAGCGGGGGAACAGATACGCAGTATTTT. Translating gives CASSSKGSGGTDTQYF.

The chain combines TRBV14 with TRBJ1-6, with D unresolved. The CDR3 contains 16 residues. Germline CDR1 and CDR2: SGHDN and FVKESK. Trimming left V 0 bases short and J 5 bases short, with 11 bases between. Here the CDR3 reads CASSQDETSNNSPLHF. The CDR3 DNA is TGTGCCAGCAGCCAAGACGAGACAAGTAATAATTCACCCCTCCACTTT.

The gene calls are TRBV5-6 and TRBJ1-1; tentative D call: TRBD1 (5 bases). V was cut by 0 bases and J by 6 bases, with 15 bases left in between. The CDR3 is 15 residues long. Germline V gene lookup returns CDR1 SGHDT and CDR2 YYEEEE. The CDR3 loop reads CASSLGWQGNPEAFF. DNA of the CDR3: TGTGCCAGCAGCTTGGGGTGGCAGGGTAACCCTGAAGCTTTCTTT.

V and J are TRBV5-6 and TRBJ1-5; D may be TRBD1 (5 bases). Germline CDR1 is SGHDT and CDR2 is YYEEEE. V lost 6 bases and J 0 bases, leaving 13 bases between the germline ends. The CDR3 extends over 15 amino acids. The CDR3 here is CASTQTAYSNQPQHF. CDR3 in DNA: TGTGCCAGCACCCAGACAGCTTATAGCAATCAGCCCCAGCATTTT.

The chain recombines TRBV5-6 with TRBJ2-7; TRBD1 aligns across 8 bases. From germline, CDR1 is SGHDT and CDR2 YYEEEE. The CDR3 loop spans 15 amino acids. J lost 3 bases, V lost 5 bases, and 10 bases had no gene match. In DNA form, the CDR3 reads TGTGCCAGCAGTCCCGGGACAGGACTTTACTACGAGCAGTACTTC. Translated, it gives CASSPGTGLYYEQYF.

The chain links TRBV11-2 to TRBJ2-7; 11 bases line up with TRBD2. The V gene's germline CDR1 is SGHAT and CDR2 FQNNGV. The ends lost 0 bases at V and 4 bases at J; junction bases unmatched: 5. This CDR3 is 16 amino acids long. The CDR3 spells CASSLDTSGGLYEQYF. DNA of the CDR3: TGTGCCAGCAGCTTAGACACTAGCGGGGGATTATACGAGCAGTACTTC. The whole variable domain, remainder taken from reference TRBV11-2 and TRBJ2-7, is EAGVAQSPRYKIIEKRQSVAFWCNPISGHATLYWYQQILGQGPKLLIQFQNNGVVDDSQLPKDRFSAERLKGVDSTLKIQPAKLEDSAVYLCASSLDTSGGLYEQYFGPGTRLTVT.

V gene TRBV2 combines with J gene TRBJ1-1; no clear D gene. In germline, CDR1 is SNHLY, CDR2 FYNNEI. There are 13 residues in the CDR3. V lost 2 bases, J lost 4 bases, and 8 bases lay in between. The CDR3 DNA is TGTGCCAGCAGTGAATATGGGAGCACTGAAGCTTTCTTT. As protein: CASSEYGSTEAFF.

This clone appeared once. The chain uses TRBV9 and TRBJ2-7, with TRBD2 matching over 12 bases. The CDR3 contains 15 residues. After removal of 2 bases from V and 2 bases from J, the junction contained 2 bases not matched to a gene. Germline V CDR1 and CDR2: SGDLS, YYNGEE. The CDR3 DNA reads as TGTGCCAGCAGCGTGTCTAGCGGGGGGGCCTACGAGCAGTACTTC. Translated, it gives CASSVSSGGAYEQYF.